The clone carrying this TCR beta chain was seen just once. Here immunoSEQ multiplex PCR was the method, and the copy in TCRdb shows in-frame clones only, minus some. Of approximately 240,000 clones in the sample, over 80% are singletons; the top ten hold less than 2.5%. This sample stems from a study of blood T cell repertoires in COVID-19. The sequenced sample consisted of PBMCs or T cells enriched from blood (not recorded which). The receptor comes from a woman under 30 who had recovered from COVID-19.

This CDR3 is CASAPMSKPQHF. In nucleotides, the CDR3 is TGTGCCAGCGCGCCCATGTCGAAGCCCCAGCATTTT. The V gene is TRBV21-1, the J gene TRBJ1-5. TRBV21-1 is shown as a pseudogene. The CDR3 consists of 12 residues.